Shown below are 2 T cell receptor beta chains from a single sample sequenced in a study of CD8 T cells in ankylosing spondylitis. Each CDR3 protein gets one entry after TCRdb re-called the 5' RACE reads with MiXCR. The sample lists about 90,000 distinct CDR3 sequences, approximately 8.9% seen once, with more than 30% in the top ten. Study-level points and caveats: A TCR beta motif of fewer than ten highly homologous variants seemed to mark ankylosing spondylitis blood.

No antigen is known for these receptors. The material sequenced was blood, either unsorted or a sorted T cell fraction (not recorded which). All receptors derive from a male donor with ankylosing spondylitis.

This clonotype appeared many times. This sequence joins TRBV6-5 and TRBJ1-3, with no clear D. In germline, CDR1 is MNHEY, CDR2 SVGAGI. This CDR3 spans 13 amino acids. With 2 bases removed from V and 2 bases from J, the gap between germline ends came to 4 bases. CDR3 nucleotides: TGTGCCAGCAGTTACATTCCTGGAAACACCATATATTTT. It is translated as CASSYIPGNTIYF.

This clonotype turned up a few times. CDR3 DNA: TGCGCCAGCAGCCAAGAATTAGCGGGAGGAAGCACAGATACGCAGTATTTT. Its translation: CASSQELAGGSTDTQYF. The rearrangement links TRBV4-1 to TRBJ2-3; 10 bases are shared with TRBD2. J lost 0 bases, V lost 0 bases, and 3 bases had no gene match. CDR1 is MGHRA and CDR2 is YSYEKL in the germline V gene. The CDR3 extends over 17 amino acids.